The rows below give T cell receptor beta chains drawn from one sample of a study of PD-L1 blockade in urothelial cancer. Sequenced by immunoSEQ multiplex PCR; TCRdb stores in-frame clones only, minus some. The table has around 40,000 clones, roughly 85% seen once. The starting material was PBMCs, obtained around atezolizumab (anti-PD-L1) treatment. All receptors derive from a man in his sixties or seventies with urothelial cancer. CDR3s include the opening cysteine and the closing phenylalanine or tryptophan. D genes are given only for firm matches. Rows give clone size only sometimes, using once, few, many, or a class for an expanded clone.

D gene	V gene	J gene	clone size	CDR3 protein	CDR3 DNA
-	TRBV7-9	TRBJ2-3	-	CASSLVVSDTDTQYF	TGTGCCAGCAGCTTAGTAGTTAGCGACACAGATACGCAGTATTTT
-	TRBV7-9	TRBJ1-1	once	CASSSPNRGPQAFF	TGTGCCAGCAGCTCTCCAAATCGCGGTCCCCAAGCTTTCTTT
-	TRBV4-1	TRBJ2-5	once	CASSQVKVRGETQYF	TGCGCCAGCAGCCAAGTCAAAGTCCGGGGGGAGACCCAGTACTTC
-	TRBV30	TRBJ1-1	-	CAWSLDSTAGETEAFF	TGTGCCTGGAGCCTGGACTCCACCGCTGGGGAAACTGAAGCTTTCTTT
TRBD2	TRBV6-6	TRBJ2-1	-	CASRMGLAGVHEQFF	TGTGCCAGCAGGATGGGACTAGCGGGAGTACATGAGCAGTTCTTC
-	TRBV7-8	TRBJ1-2	-	CASRSGEINYGYTF	TGTGCCAGCAGATCCGGGGAGATTAACTATGGCTACACCTTC
TRBD1	TRBV7-3	TRBJ2-1	-	CASSLPGTGRDNEQFF	TGTGCCAGCAGCTTACCTGGGACAGGCCGGGACAATGAGCAGTTCTTC
-	TRBV7-9	TRBJ2-5	-	CASSLGNRGETQYF	TGTGCCAGCAGCTTAGGTAACCGAGGGGAGACCCAGTACTTC
TRBD2	TRBV10-3	TRBJ2-4	-	CAISESITLAGEAKNIQYF	TGTGCCATCAGTGAGTCGATAACCCTAGCGGGAGAAGCCAAAAACATTCAGTACTTC
TRBD2	TRBV9	TRBJ2-7	few	CASSPHAGLADEQYF	TGTGCCAGCAGCCCACACGCGGGACTAGCGGACGAGCAGTACTTC
TRBD2	TRBV5-1	TRBJ2-3	once	CASSLGGAGGHTDTQYF	TGCGCCAGCAGCTTGGGTGGAGCGGGGGGCCACACAGATACGCAGTATTTT
-	TRBV5-4	TRBJ2-5	-	CASSLDVLETQYF	TGTGCCAGCAGCTTGGATGTTCTGGAGACCCAGTACTTC
TRBD1	TRBV5-1	TRBJ1-3	-	CASSSDRSRNTIYF	TGCGCCAGCAGTTCGGACAGGAGCAGAAACACCATATATTTT
-	TRBV5-1	TRBJ2-1	-	CASSLEVGRGNYNEQFF	TGCGCCAGCAGCTTGGAGGTCGGGAGAGGTAACTACAATGAGCAGTTCTTC
TRBD2	TRBV7-7	TRBJ2-7	few	CASKAYPTESGLADEQYF	TGTGCTAGCAAAGCATACCCGACAGAATCGGGACTAGCGGACGAGCAGTACTTC
TRBD1	TRBV11-3	TRBJ2-2	once	CASSSGQITGELFF	TGTGCCAGCAGCTCGGGACAGATTACCGGGGAGCTGTTTTTT
TRBD1	TRBV6-1	TRBJ1-2	-	CASGAGTGFENGYTF	TGTGCCAGCGGCGCCGGGACAGGGTTCGAGAATGGCTACACCTTC
-	TRBV2	TRBJ1-5	-	CASSTRGNQPQHF	TGTGCCAGCAGTACCAGGGGCAATCAGCCCCAGCATTTT
TRBD1	TRBV6-1	TRBJ2-3	-	CASISDRGVTDTQYF	TGTGCCAGCATCTCGGACAGGGGAGTGACGGATACGCAGTATTTT
-	TRBV7-9	TRBJ2-5	-	CASSLPPAETQYF	TGTGCCAGCAGCTTACCCCCGGCGGAAACCCAGTACTTC
TRBD2	TRBV27	TRBJ2-5	once	CASSLNLLAGGRGAGTQYF	TGTGCCAGCAGTTTGAATTTACTAGCGGGTGGGAGAGGGGCGGGGACCCAGTACTTC